These 13 T cell receptor beta chains were all obtained from the same sample, sequenced in a study of blood T cell repertoires in COVID-19. Sequencing used immunoSEQ multiplex PCR; TCRdb keeps in-frame clones, though not all of them. Seen here are 130,000 to 150,000 clones, approximately 80% observed once, and the top ten hold more than 6.5%. Sequencing was performed on peripheral blood. All receptors come from a human donor in a cohort sampled during active COVID-19.

The chain couples TRBV23-1 to TRBJ2-5, with 11 bases fitting TRBD1. TRBV23-1 is reported as an ORF; its role is uncertain. The CDR3 has 17 residues. After removal of 1 base from V and 0 bases from J, the junction contained 4 bases not matched to a gene. CDR3 region: CASSQWRDRGYQETQYF. In DNA form, the CDR3 reads TGCGCCAGCAGTCAATGGCGGGACAGGGGGTACCAAGAGACCCAGTACTTC.

This chain connects TRBV9 to TRBJ2-1; no clear D gene. Trimming stripped 3 bases from V and 0 bases from J, with 10 bases between. Looked up from germline, CDR1 is SGDLS and CDR2 is YYNGEE. This CDR3 has 15 residues. Written as DNA, the CDR3 is TGTGCCAGCAGCGCAAGTACCAGCTCCTACAATGAGCAGTTCTTC. It is translated as CASSASTSSYNEQFF.

V is TRBV18 and J is TRBJ2-3, with TRBD1 matching 10 bases. Looked up from germline, CDR1 is KGHSH and CDR2 is LQKENI. Unmatched junction bases numbered 3, after V lost 3 bases and J lost 0 bases. CDR3 length: 16 residues. The CDR3 bases are TGTGCCAGCTCACCGACAGGGGGCATAAGCACAGATACGCAGTATTTT. It specifies CASSPTGGISTDTQYF. The full variable domain, in which reference TRBV18 and TRBJ2-3 provide the parts outside the CDR3, is NAGVMQNPRHLVRRRGQEARLRCSPMKGHSHVYWYRQLPEEGLKFMVYLQKENIIDESGMPKERFSAEFPKEGPSILRIQQVVRGDSAAYFCASSPTGGISTDTQYFGPGTRLTVL.

This chain links TRBV5-1 with TRBJ2-7; 7 bases map to TRBD1. Germline CDR1 and CDR2: SGHRS and YFSETQ. This CDR3 has 13 residues. V shed 4 bases and J 3 bases; nucleotides not matched to a gene: 4. This chain's CDR3 is CASSGTVFYEQYF. The CDR3 DNA sequence: TGCGCCAGCAGCGGGACAGTGTTCTACGAGCAGTACTTC.

This sequence joins TRBV12-5 and TRBJ2-2, with D perhaps matching TRBD2 (5 bases). Germline lookup yields CDR1 LGHNT and CDR2 FRNRAP. The CDR3 extends over 16 amino acids. V lost 0 bases and J 3 bases, leaving 11 bases between the germline ends. The CDR3 protein is CASGLVRHGDTGELFF. The DNA of the CDR3 is TGTGCTAGTGGTTTGGTACGACACGGGGACACCGGGGAGCTGTTTTTT.

This chain links TRBV2 with TRBJ2-7; 11 positions match TRBD1. The germline V gene has CDR1 SNHLY and CDR2 FYNNEI. Trimming removed 7 bases from V and 2 bases from J; junction bases left unmatched: 4. The CDR3 sequence is 14 residues long. The CDR3 region has the DNA TGTGCCAGCACACGGGACAGGGGGACCTACGAGCAGTACTTC. It yields the protein CASTRDRGTYEQYF. The full variable domain, in which reference TRBV2 and TRBJ2-7 provide the parts outside the CDR3, is EPEVTQTPSHQVTQMGQEVILRCVPISNHLYFYWYRQILGQKVEFLVSFYNNEISEKSEIFDDQFSVERPDGSNFTLKIRSTKLEDSAMYFCASTRDRGTYEQYFGPGTRLTVT.

The CDR3 DNA sequence: TGTGCCAGCAGCGTAGGTGGGAGTGATAATGAGCAGTTCTTC. It specifies CASSVGGSDNEQFF. The rearrangement uses TRBV9 and TRBJ2-1, with D tentatively TRBD2 (5 bases). CDR1 is SGDLS, CDR2 YYNGEE, per germline. The CDR3 is 14 residues long. The V end was cut by 0 bases, the J end by 7 bases, with 11 bases between.

The chain recombines TRBV7-8 with TRBJ2-7; D is ambiguous. The CDR3 covers 15 residues. Germline V gene sequence: CDR1 SGHVS, CDR2 FQNEAQ. The V gene lost 5 bases and the J gene lost 2 bases, with 16 bases spanning the gap. The DNA of the CDR3 is TGTGCCAGCAGCGAGGAGACGGAGAGGACCTACGAGCAGTACTTC. Translated: CASSEETERTYEQYF.

The chain couples TRBV25-1 to TRBJ2-7; D gene unclear. This CDR3 has 11 residues. Trimming cost V 4 bases and J 2 bases, with 3 bases left between them. Germline CDR1 and CDR2: MGHDK and SYGVNS. The CDR3 is CASSGAYEQYF. The CDR3 DNA sequence: TGTGCCAGCAGTGGAGCCTACGAGCAGTACTTC.

V is TRBV21-1 and J is TRBJ2-1; the DNA was not compared with TRBD2, the D call given in the table. TRBV21-1 corresponds to a pseudogene. CDR3 size: 18 residues. The DNA of the CDR3 is TGTGCCAGCAGCAAAAAACCCATACTAGCGGAAGACGATAATGAGCAGTTCTTC. It translates to CASSKKPILAEDDNEQFF.

This sequence joins TRBV9 and TRBJ2-2, with D unclear. CDR3 length: 18 amino acids. CDR1 is SGDLS and CDR2 is YYNGEE in the germline V gene. V gave up 0 bases and J gave up 5 bases, with 20 bases separating them. CDR3 sequence reads: CASSVASNTRLATGELFF. CDR3 DNA sequence: TGTGCCAGCAGCGTAGCTTCTAATACTCGACTCGCGACCGGGGAGCTGTTTTTT.

This clone was observed a single time. The chain recombines TRBV6-5 with TRBJ2-5; tentative D call: TRBD1 (6 bases). This CDR3 is 13 amino acids long. Germline loops: CDR1 MNHEY, CDR2 SVGAGI. The germline V and J ends were trimmed by 2 bases and 10 bases, with 14 bases remaining between them. Here the CDR3 reads CASSYPAGEVQYF. The CDR3 nucleotides are TGTGCCAGCAGTTACCCGGCAGGGGAAGTCCAGTACTTC.

This chain uses TRBV15 with TRBJ1-5; no clear D. The CDR3 runs 15 residues. V lost 4 bases to trimming and J lost 2 bases, with 12 bases between them. Germline CDR1 LNHNV, CDR2 YYDKDF (reference sequence). In nucleotides, the CDR3 is TGTGCCACCAGCACCTCCGGGGTGGGCAATCAGCCCCAGCATTTT. Translation gives CATSTSGVGNQPQHF.